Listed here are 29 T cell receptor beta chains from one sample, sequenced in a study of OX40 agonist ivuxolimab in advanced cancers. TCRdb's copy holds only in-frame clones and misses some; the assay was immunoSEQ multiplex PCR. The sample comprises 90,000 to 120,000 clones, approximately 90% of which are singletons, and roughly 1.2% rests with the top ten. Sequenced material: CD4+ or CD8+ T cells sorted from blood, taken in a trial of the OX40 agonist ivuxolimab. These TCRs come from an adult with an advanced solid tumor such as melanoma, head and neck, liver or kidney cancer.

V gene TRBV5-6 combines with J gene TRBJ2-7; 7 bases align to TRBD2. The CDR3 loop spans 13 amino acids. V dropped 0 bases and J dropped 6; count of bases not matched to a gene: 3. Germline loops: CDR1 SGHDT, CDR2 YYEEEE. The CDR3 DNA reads TGTGCCAGCAGCTTGGGACTAGCTTCCGAGCAGTACTTC. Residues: CASSLGLASEQYF.

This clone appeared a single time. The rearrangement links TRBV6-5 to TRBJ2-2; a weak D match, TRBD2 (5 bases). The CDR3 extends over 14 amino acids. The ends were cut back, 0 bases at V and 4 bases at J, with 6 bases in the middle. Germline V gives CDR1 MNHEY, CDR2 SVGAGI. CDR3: CASSYSAGTGELFF. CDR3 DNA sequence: TGTGCCAGCAGTTACTCGGCGGGCACCGGGGAGCTGTTTTTT.

The CDR3 DNA is TGCGCCAGCAGCCTTAGCGAGTCGTCTGAGCAGTTCTTC. Protein product: CASSLSESSEQFF. V usage is TRBV5-1 and J usage is TRBJ2-1; perhaps TRBD2 as D (5 bases). Germline-derived CDR1 and CDR2 are SGHRS and YFSETQ. CDR3 size: 13 residues. V lost 4 bases, J lost 9 bases, and 14 bases lay in between.

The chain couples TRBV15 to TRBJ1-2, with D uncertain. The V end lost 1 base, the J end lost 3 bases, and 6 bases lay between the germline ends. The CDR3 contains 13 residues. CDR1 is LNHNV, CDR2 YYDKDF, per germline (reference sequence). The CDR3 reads CATSRAADYGYTF. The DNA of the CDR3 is TGTGCCACCAGCAGAGCGGCGGACTATGGCTACACCTTC.

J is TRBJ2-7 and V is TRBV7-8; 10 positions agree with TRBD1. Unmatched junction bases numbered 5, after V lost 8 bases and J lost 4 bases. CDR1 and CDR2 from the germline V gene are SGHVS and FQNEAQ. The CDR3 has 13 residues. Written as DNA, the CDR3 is TGTGCCAGCCGGCCGGGACAGGGGTACGAGCAGTACTTC. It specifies CASRPGQGYEQYF.

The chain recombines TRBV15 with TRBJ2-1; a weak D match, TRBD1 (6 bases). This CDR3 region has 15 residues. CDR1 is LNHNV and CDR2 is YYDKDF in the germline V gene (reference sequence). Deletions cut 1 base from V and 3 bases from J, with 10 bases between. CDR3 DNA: TGTGCCACCAGCAGAGTGAGACAGGTCTACAATGAGCAGTTCTTC. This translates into CATSRVRQVYNEQFF.

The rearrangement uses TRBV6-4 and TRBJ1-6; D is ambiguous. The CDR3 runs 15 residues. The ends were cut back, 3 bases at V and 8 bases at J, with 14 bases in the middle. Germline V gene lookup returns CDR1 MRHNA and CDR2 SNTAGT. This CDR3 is CASSDYPLRDSPLHF. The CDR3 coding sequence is TGTGCCAGCAGTGATTACCCTTTGAGGGATTCACCCCTCCACTTT.

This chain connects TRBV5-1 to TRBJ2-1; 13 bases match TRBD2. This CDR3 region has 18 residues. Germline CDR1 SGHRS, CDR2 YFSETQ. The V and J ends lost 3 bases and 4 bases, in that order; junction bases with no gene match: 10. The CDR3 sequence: CASSWTSGRLTSYNEQFF. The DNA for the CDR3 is TGCGCCAGCAGCTGGACTAGCGGGAGACTTACCTCTTACAATGAGCAGTTCTTC.

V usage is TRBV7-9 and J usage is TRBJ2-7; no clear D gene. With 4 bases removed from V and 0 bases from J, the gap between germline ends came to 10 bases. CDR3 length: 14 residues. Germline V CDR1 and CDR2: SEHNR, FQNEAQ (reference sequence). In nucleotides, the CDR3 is TGTGCCAGCAGCTCCTACACTCTCTCCTACGAGCAGTACTTC. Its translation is CASSSYTLSYEQYF.

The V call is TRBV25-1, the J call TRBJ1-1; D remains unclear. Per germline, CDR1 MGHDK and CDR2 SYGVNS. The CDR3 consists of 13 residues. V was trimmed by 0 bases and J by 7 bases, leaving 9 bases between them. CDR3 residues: CASSEYGPSEAFF. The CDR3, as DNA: TGTGCCAGCAGTGAATATGGGCCTAGTGAAGCTTTCTTT.

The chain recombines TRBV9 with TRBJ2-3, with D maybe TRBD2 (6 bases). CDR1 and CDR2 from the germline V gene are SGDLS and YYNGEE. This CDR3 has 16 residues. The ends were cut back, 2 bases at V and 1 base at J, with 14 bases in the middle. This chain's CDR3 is CASSVREAGGTDTQYF. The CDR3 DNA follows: TGTGCCAGCAGCGTGAGGGAGGCCGGAGGCACAGATACGCAGTATTTT.

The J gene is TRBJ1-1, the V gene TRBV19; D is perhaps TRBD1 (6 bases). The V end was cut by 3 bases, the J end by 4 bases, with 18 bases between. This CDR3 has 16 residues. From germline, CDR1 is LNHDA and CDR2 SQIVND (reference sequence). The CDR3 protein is CASSISGGGWGTEAFF. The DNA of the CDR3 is TGTGCCAGTAGTATCAGCGGTGGGGGCTGGGGCACTGAAGCTTTCTTT.

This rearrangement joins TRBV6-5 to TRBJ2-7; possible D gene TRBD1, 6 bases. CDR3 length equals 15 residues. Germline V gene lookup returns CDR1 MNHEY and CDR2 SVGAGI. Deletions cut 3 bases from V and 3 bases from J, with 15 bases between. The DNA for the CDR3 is TGTGCCAGCAGTTATATTACAGGGTTTGGCTACGAGCAGTACTTC. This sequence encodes CASSYITGFGYEQYF.

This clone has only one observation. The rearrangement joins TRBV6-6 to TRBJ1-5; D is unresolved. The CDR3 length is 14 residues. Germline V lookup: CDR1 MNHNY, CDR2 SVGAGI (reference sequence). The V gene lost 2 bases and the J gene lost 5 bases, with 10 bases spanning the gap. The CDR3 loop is CASSYRGGDQPQHF. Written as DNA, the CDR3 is TGTGCCAGCAGTTACCGAGGTGGGGATCAGCCCCAGCATTTT.

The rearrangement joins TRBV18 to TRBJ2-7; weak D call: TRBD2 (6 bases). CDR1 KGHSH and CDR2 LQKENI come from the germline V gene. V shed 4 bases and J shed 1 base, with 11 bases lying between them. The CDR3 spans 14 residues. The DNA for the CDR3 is TGTGCCAGCTCACTAAACGGGGGTTCCTACGAGCAGTACTTC. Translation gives CASSLNGGSYEQYF.

The CDR3 reads CASSFPGQGTDEQYF. In DNA form, the CDR3 reads TGTGCCAGTAGTTTCCCGGGACAGGGGACCGACGAGCAGTACTTC. The rearrangement joins TRBV19 to TRBJ2-7, with TRBD1 matching 10 bases. This CDR3 contains 15 residues. Germline V lookup: CDR1 LNHDA, CDR2 SQIVND (reference sequence). V was clipped by 5 bases and J by 5 bases; unmatched bases: 9.

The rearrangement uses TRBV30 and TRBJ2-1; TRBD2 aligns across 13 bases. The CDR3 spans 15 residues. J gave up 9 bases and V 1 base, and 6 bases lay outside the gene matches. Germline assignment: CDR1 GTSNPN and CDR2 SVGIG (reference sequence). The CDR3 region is CAWSAGLAGVVEQFF. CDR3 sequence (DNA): TGTGCCTGGAGTGCAGGACTAGCGGGAGTAGTTGAGCAGTTCTTC.

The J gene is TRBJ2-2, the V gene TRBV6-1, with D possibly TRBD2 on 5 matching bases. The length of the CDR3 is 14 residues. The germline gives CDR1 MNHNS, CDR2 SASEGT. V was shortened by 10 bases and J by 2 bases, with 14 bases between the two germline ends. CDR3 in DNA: TGTGCCATACCCCTAGCTGGAAACACCGGGGAGCTGTTTTTT. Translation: CAIPLAGNTGELFF.

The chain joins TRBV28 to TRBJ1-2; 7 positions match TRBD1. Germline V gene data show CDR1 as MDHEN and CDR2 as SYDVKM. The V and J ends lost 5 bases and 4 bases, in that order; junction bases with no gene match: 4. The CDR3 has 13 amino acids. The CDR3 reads CASSPRGIYGYTF. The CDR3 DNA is TGTGCCAGCAGTCCCAGGGGGATCTATGGCTACACCTTC.

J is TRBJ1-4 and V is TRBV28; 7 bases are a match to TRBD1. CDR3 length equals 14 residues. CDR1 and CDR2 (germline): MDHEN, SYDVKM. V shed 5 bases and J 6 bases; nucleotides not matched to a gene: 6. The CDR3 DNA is TGTGCCAGCAGTCGGGACAGAGAACATGAAAAACTGTTTTTT. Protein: CASSRDREHEKLFF.

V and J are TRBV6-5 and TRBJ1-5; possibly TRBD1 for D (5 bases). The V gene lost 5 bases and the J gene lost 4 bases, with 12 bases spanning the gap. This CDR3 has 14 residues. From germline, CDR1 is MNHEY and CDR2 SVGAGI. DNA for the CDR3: TGTGCCAGCAGTCAGCAGGGAAGAAATCAGCCCCAGCATTTT. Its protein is CASSQQGRNQPQHF.

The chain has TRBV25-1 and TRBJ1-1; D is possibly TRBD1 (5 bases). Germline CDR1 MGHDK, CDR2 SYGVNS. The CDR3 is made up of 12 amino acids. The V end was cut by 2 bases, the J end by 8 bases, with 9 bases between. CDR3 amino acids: CASSELGLEAFF. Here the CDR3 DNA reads TGTGCCAGCAGTGAACTGGGACTCGAAGCTTTCTTT.

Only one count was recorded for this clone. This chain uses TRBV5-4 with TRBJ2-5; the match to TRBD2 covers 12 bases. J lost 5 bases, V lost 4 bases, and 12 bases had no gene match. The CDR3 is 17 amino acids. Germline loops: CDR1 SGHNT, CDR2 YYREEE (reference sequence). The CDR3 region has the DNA TGTGCCAGCAGCCTTGGCGCTAGCGGGAGGGCAGAGGAGACCCAGTACTTC. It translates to CASSLGASGRAEETQYF.

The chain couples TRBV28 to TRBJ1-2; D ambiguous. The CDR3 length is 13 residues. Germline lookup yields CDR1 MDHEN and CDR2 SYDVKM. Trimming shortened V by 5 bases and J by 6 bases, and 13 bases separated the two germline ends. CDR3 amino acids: CASSPPGVDGYTF. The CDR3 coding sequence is TGTGCCAGCAGTCCCCCCGGGGTTGATGGCTACACCTTC.

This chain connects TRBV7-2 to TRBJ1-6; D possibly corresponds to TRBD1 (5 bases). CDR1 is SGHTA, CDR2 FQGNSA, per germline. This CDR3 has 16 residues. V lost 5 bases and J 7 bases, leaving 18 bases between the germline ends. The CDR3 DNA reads TGTGCCAGCAGCACCCAGGGTACTCGGCAAAATTCACCCCTCCACTTT. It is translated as CASSTQGTRQNSPLHF.

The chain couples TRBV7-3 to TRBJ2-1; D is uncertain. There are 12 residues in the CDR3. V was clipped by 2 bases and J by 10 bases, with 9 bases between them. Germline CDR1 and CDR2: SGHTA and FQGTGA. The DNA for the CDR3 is TGTGCCAGCAGCTTAGATAGAGAGGAGCAGTTCTTC. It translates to CASSLDREEQFF.

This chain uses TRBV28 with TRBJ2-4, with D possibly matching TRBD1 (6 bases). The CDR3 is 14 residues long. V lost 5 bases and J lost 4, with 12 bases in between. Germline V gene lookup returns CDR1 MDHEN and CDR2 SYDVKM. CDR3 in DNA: TGTGCCAGCAGTCCCCGGACAGTGAAAAACATTCAGTACTTC. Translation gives CASSPRTVKNIQYF.

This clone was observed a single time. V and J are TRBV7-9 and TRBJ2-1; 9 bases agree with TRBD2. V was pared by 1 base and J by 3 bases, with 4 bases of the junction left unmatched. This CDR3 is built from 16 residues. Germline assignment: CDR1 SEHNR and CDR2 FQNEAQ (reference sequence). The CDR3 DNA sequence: TGTGCCAGCAGCTTAGGGGGAGCGGGAGGCTACAATGAGCAGTTCTTC. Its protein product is CASSLGGAGGYNEQFF.

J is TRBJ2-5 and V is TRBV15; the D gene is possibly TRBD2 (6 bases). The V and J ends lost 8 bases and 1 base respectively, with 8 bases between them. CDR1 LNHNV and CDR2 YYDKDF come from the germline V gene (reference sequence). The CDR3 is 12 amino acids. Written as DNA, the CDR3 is TGTGCCACCGGGACTTTCCAAGAGACCCAGTACTTC. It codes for CATGTFQETQYF.